The present TCR beta chain was sequenced within a study of cytomegalovirus exposure and HLA in healthy donors. Study-wide results and caveats: Available immune exposure information was restricted to CMV serostatus only. A classifier reportedly called cytomegalovirus status with high sensitivity and specificity. Of the V segments, some could not be distinguished, including TRBV6-2 and TRBV6-3, and were excluded.

Points on this clone: The antigen remains unidentified.

Primers: 60 Vbeta forward and 13 Jbeta reverse. Sequenced by immunoSEQ multiplex PCR; TCRdb stores in-frame clones only, minus some. Of roughly 120,000 clones listed, 76% were seen once; the top ten hold 1.5% to 2.5%. Per germline, CDR1 SQVTM and CDR2 ANQGSEA. The CDR3 covers 12 residues. Losses at the gene ends were 6 bases for V and 4 bases for J; bases not matched to a gene: 3. Sequenced material: PBMCs. This chain joins TRBV29-1 and TRBJ1-2; 9 bases are shared with TRBD1. The TCR comes from a man aged 50 or older in good health and CMV-seronegative. The CDR3 region has the DNA TGCAGCGTAGGGGACAGGGCCTATGGCTACACCTTC. Translation gives CSVGDRAYGYTF. The full variable domain, completed using reference TRBV29-1 and TRBJ1-2, is SAVISQKPSRDICQRGTSLTIQCQVDSQVTMMFWYRQQPGQSLTLIATANQGSEATYESGFVIDKFPISRPNLTFSTLTVSNMSPEDSSIYLCSVGDRAYGYTFGSGTRLTVV.